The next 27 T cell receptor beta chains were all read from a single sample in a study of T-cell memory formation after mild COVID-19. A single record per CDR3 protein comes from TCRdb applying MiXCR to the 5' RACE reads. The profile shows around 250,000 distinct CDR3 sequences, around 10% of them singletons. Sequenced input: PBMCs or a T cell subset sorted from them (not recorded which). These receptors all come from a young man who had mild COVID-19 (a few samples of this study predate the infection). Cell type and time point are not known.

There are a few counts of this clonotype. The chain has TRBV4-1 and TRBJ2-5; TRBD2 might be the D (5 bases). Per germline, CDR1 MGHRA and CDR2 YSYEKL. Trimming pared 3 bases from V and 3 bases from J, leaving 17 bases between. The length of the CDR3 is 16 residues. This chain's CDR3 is CASSQIFPGIEETQYF. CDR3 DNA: TGCGCCAGCAGCCAGATATTTCCGGGGATCGAAGAGACCCAGTACTTC.

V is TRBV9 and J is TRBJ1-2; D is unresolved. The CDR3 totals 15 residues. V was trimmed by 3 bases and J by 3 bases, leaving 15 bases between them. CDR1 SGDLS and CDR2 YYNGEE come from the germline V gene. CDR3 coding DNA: TGTGCCAGCAGCGCCCCGATGACGGAACACTATGGCTACACCTTC. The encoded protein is CASSAPMTEHYGYTF.

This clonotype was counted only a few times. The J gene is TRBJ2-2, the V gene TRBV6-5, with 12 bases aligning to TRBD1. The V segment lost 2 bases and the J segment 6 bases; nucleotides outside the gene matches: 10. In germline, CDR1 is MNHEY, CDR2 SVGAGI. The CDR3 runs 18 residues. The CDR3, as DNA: TGTGCCAGCAGTTACACCGGGCCGGGACAGGGGGCCGCCGGGGAGCTGTTTTTT. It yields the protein CASSYTGPGQGAAGELFF.

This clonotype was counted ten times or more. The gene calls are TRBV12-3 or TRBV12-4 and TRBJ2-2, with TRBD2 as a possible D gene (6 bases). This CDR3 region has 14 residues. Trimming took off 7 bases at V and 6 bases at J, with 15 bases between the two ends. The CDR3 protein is CASTPSRRAGELFF. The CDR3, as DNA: TGTGCCAGCACCCCGAGCAGGAGGGCCGGGGAGCTGTTTTTT.

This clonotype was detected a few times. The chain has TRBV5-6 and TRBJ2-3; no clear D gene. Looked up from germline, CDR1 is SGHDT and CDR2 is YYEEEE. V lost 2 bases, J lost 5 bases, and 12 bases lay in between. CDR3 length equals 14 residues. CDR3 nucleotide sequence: TGTGCCAGCAGCTTCACAGAGATAAGAGATACGCAGTATTTT. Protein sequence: CASSFTEIRDTQYF. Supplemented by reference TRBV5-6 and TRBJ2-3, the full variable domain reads DAGVTQSPTHLIKTRGQQVTLRCSPKSGHDTVSWYQQALGQGPQFIFQYYEEEERQRGNFPDRFSGHQFPNYSSELNVNALLLGDSALYLCASSFTEIRDTQYFGPGTRLTVL.

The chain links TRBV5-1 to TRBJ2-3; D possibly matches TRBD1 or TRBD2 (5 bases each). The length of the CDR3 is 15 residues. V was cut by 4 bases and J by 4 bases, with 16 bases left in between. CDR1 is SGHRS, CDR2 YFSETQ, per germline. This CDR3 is CASSPGPSGPDTQYF. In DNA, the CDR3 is TGCGCCAGCAGCCCAGGGCCCAGCGGACCAGATACGCAGTATTTT.

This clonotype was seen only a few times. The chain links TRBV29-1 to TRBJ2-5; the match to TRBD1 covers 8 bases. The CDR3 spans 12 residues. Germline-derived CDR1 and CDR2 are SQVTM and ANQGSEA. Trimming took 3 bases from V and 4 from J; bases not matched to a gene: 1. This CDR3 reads CSVDGQGETQYF. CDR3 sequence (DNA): TGCAGCGTTGATGGACAGGGAGAGACCCAGTACTTC. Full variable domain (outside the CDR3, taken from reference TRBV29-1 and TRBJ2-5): SAVISQKPSRDICQRGTSLTIQCQVDSQVTMMFWYRQQPGQSLTLIATANQGSEATYESGFVIDKFPISRPNLTFSTLTVSNMSPEDSSIYLCSVDGQGETQYFGPGTRLLVL.

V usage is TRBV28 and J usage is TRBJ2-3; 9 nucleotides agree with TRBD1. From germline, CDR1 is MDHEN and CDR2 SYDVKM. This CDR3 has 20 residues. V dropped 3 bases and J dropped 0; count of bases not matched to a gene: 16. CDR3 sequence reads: CASSLLFVQGAFSSTDTQYF. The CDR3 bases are TGTGCCAGCAGTTTGTTGTTCGTACAGGGGGCGTTTTCTAGCACAGATACGCAGTATTTT.

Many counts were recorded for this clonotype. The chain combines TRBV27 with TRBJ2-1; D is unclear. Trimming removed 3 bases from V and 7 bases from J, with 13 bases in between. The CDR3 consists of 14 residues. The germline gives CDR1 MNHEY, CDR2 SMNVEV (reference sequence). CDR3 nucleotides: TGTGCCAGCAGTTTGAAGTGGGCGGCGAATGAGCAGTTCTTC. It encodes CASSLKWAANEQFF.

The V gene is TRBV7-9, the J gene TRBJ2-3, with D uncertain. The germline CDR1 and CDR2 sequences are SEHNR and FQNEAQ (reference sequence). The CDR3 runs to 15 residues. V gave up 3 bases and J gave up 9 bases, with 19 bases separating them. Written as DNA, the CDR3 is TGTGCCAGCAGCTTTAGCCCTCCGGGCGCACAGACGCAGTATTTT. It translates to CASSFSPPGAQTQYF.

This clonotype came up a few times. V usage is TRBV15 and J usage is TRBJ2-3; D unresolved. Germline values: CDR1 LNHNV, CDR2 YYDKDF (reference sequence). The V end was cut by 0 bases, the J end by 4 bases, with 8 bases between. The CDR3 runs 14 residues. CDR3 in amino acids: CATSRDTLADTQYF. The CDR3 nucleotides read TGTGCCACCAGCAGAGATACCCTCGCAGATACGCAGTATTTT.

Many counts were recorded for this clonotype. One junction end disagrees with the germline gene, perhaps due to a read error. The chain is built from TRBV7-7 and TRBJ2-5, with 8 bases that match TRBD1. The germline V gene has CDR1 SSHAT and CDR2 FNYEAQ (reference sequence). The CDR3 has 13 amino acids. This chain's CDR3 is CASSLGQGKTQYF. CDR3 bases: TGTGCTAGCAGCTTAGGACAGGGAAAGACCCAGTACTTC.

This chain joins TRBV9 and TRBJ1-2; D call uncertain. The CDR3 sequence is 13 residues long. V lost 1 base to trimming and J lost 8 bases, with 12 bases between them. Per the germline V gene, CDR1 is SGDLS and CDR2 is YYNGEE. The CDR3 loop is CASSVLRPSGYTF. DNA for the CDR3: TGTGCCAGCAGCGTACTCCGACCGAGCGGCTACACCTTC. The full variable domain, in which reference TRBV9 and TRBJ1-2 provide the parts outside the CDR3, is DSGVTQTPKHLITATGQRVTLRCSPRSGDLSVYWYQQSLDQGLQFLIQYYNGEERAKGNILERFSAQQFPDLHSELNLSSLELGDSALYFCASSVLRPSGYTFGSGTRLTVV.

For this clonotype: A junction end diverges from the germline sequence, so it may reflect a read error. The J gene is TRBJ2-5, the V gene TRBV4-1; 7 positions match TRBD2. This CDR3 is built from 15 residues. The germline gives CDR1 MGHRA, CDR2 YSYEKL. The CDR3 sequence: CASSPEADGRESQYF. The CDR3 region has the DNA TGCGCCAGCAGCCCCGAGGCGGACGGGCGGGAGAGCCAGTACTTC.

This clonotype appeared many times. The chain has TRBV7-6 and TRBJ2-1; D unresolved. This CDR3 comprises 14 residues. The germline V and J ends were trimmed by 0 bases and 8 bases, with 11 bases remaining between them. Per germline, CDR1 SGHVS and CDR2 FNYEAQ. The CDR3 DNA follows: TGTGCCAGCAGCTTAGCGTCCCGGTATGATGAGCAGTTCTTC. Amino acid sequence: CASSLASRYDEQFF.

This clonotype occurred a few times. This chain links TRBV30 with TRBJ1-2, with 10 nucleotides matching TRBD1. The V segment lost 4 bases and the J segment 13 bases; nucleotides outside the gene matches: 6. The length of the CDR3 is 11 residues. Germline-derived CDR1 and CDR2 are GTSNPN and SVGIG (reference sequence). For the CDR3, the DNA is TGTGCCTGGACCCTGGGACAGGGGCGCACCTTC. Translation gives CAWTLGQGRTF.

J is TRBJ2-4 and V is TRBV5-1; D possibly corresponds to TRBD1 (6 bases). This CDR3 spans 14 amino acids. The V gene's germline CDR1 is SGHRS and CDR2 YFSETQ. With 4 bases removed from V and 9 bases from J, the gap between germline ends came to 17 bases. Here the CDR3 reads CASSQGRGFGIQYF. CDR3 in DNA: TGCGCCAGCAGCCAAGGCAGGGGTTTCGGCATTCAGTACTTC. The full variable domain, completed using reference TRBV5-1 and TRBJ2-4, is KAGVTQTPRYLIKTRGQQVTLSCSPISGHRSVSWYQQTPGQGLQFLFEYFSETQRNKGNFPGRFSGRQFSNSRSEMNVSTLELGDSALYLCASSQGRGFGIQYFGAGTRLSVL.

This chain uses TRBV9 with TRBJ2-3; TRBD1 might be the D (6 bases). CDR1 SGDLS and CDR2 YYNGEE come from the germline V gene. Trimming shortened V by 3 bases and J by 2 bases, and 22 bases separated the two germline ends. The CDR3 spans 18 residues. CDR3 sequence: CASSGQPPGQELTDTQYF. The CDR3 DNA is TGTGCCAGCAGCGGACAACCACCGGGACAAGAGCTCACAGATACGCAGTATTTT.

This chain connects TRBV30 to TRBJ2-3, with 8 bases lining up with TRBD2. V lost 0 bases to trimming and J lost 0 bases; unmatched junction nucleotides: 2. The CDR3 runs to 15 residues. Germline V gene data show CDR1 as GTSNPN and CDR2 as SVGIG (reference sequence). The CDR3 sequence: CAWSVSGGSTDTQYF. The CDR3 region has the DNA TGTGCCTGGAGTGTAAGCGGGGGTAGCACAGATACGCAGTATTTT.

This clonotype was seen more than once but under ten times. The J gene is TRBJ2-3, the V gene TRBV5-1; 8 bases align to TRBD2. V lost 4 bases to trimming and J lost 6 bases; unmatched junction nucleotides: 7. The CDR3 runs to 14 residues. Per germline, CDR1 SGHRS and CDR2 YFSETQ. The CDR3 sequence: CASSPRLATDTQYF. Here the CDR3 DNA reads TGCGCCAGCAGCCCTCGACTAGCGACGGATACGCAGTATTTT.

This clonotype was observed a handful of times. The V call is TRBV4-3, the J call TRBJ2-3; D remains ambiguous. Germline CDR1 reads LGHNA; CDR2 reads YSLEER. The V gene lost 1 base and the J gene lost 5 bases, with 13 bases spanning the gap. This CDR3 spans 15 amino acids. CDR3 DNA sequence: TGCGCCAGCAGCCAAGCGACTTCGGGCGGAGATACGCAGTATTTT. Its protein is CASSQATSGGDTQYF.

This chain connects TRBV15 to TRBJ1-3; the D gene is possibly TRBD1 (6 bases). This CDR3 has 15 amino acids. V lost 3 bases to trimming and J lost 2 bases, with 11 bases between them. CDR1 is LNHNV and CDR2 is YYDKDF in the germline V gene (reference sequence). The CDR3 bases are TGTGCCACCAGCAGTACAGGGTACCCTGGAAACACCATATATTTT. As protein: CATSSTGYPGNTIYF.

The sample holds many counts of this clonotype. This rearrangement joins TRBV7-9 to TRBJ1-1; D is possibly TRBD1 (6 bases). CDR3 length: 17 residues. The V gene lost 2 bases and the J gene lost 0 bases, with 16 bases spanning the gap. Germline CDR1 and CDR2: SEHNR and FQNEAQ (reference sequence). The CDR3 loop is CASSLWGRITMNTEAFF. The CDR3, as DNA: TGTGCCAGCAGCTTATGGGGGCGGATAACCATGAACACTGAAGCTTTCTTT.

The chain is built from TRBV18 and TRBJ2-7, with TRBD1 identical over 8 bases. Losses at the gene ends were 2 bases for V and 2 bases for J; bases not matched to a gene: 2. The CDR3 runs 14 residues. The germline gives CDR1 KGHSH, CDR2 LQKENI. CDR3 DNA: TGTGCCAGCTCACCAAACAGGGGGACCTACGAGCAGTACTTC. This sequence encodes CASSPNRGTYEQYF.

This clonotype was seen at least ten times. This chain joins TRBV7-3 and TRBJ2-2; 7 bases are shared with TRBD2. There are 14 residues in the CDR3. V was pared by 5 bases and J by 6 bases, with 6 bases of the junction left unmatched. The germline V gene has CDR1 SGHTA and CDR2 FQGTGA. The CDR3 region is CASSPQAGPGELFF. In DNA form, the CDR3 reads TGTGCCAGCAGCCCCCAAGCGGGACCCGGGGAGCTGTTTTTT.

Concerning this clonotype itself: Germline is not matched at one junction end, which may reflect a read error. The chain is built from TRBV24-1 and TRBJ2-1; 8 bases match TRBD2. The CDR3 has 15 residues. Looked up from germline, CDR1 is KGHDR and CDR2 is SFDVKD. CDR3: CATRDGGGSYNEQFF. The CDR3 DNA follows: TGTGCCACCCGTGACGGCGGGGGGTCCTACAATGAGCAGTTCTTC.

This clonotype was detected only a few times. The CDR3 loop is CASRMKAQGHTGELFF. The CDR3 DNA is TGCGCCAGCAGAATGAAGGCACAGGGCCACACCGGGGAGCTGTTTTTT. The chain is built from TRBV5-1 and TRBJ2-2; D perhaps matches TRBD1 (6 bases). The CDR3 covers 16 residues. Trimming pared 5 bases from V and 3 bases from J, leaving 17 bases between. Germline V gives CDR1 SGHRS, CDR2 YFSETQ.